This record concerns one TCR beta chain sequence. Its target is unknown. There are 15 residues in the CDR3. V shed 7 bases and J shed 5 bases, with 20 bases lying between them. From germline, CDR1 is ENHRY and CDR2 SYGVKD. This record comes from a study of cytomegalovirus exposure and HLA in healthy donors. Study observations and caveats: There were some public TCRs occurring in many donors, but most TCR sequences were rare. Most TCR beta V segments were productive about 90% or about 30% of the time in an earlier analysis.

Primers for the PCR totalled 60 Vbeta and 13 Jbeta. TCRdb keeps only in-frame clones here, not all; method: immunoSEQ multiplex PCR. Of around 120,000 clones in the sample, roughly 65% were seen once. The TCR comes from a man aged 40-49 years in good health and CMV-seropositive. The sample comprised PBMCs. The chain has TRBV10-3 and TRBJ1-1; a possible D gene is TRBD1 (6 bases). Here the CDR3 DNA reads TGTGCCATCACCGACGCAACACAGGGAGCAACTGAAGCTTTCTTT. Its protein is CAITDATQGATEAFF.